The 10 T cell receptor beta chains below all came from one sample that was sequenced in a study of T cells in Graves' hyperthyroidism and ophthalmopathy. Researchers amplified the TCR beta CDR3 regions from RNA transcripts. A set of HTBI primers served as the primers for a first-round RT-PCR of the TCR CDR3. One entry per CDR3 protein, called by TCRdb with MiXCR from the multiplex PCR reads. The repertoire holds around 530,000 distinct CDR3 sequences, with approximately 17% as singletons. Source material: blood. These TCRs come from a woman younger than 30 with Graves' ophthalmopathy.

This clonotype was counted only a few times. CDR3 coding DNA: TGTGCCAGTAGGGGACACAGGATGCAAGAGACCCAGTACTTC. Translation gives CASRGHRMQETQYF. This chain uses TRBV19 with TRBJ2-5; a possible D gene is TRBD1 (6 bases). The CDR3 is 14 amino acids. V was cut by 6 bases and J by 2 bases, with 13 bases left in between. Germline V CDR1 and CDR2: LNHDA, SQIVND (reference sequence).

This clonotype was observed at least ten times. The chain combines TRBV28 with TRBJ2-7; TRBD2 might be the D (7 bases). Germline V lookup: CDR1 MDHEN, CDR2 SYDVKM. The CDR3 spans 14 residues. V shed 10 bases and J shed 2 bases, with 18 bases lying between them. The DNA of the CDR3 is TGTGCCACCTCACCGGCGGGGGCCACCTACGAGCAGTACTTC. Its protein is CATSPAGATYEQYF.

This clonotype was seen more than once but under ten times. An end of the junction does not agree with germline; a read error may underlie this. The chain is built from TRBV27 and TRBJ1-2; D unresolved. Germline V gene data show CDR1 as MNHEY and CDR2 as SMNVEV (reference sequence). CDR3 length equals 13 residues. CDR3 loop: CAGSFRQNYGYTF. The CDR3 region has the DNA TGTGCCGGCAGTTTTCGGCAAAACTATGGCTACACCTTC.

In DNA, the CDR3 is TGCAGTGCTCCAAGGAATGCAGATACGCAGTATTTT. It specifies CSAPRNADTQYF. The chain has TRBV20-1 and TRBJ2-3; D unresolved. V was clipped by 5 bases and J by 4 bases, with 10 bases between them. The CDR3 is 12 residues long. Germline V gene sequence: CDR1 DFQATT, CDR2 SNEGSKA (reference sequence).

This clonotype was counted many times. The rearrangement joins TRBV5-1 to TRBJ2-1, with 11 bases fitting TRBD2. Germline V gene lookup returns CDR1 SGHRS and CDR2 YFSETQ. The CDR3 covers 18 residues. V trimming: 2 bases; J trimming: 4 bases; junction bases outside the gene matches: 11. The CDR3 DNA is TGCGCCAGCAGCTTTAGAATAGCGGGAGGGCCTGGGTACAATGAGCAGTTCTTC. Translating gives CASSFRIAGGPGYNEQFF.

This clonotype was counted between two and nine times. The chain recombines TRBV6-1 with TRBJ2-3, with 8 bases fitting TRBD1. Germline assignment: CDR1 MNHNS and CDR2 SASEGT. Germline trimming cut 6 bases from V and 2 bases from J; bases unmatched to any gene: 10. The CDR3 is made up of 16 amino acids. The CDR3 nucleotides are TGTGCCAGCAGACCCCCGGGACAGGTTCCCACAGATACGCAGTATTTT. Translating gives CASRPPGQVPTDTQYF.

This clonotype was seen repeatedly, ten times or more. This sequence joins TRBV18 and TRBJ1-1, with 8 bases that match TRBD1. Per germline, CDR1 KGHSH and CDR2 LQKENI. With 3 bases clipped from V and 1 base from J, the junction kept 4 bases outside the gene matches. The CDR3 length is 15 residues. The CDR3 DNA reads TGTGCCAGCTCACCTCTCGGACAGGGGAACACTGAAGCTTTCTTT. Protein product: CASSPLGQGNTEAFF.

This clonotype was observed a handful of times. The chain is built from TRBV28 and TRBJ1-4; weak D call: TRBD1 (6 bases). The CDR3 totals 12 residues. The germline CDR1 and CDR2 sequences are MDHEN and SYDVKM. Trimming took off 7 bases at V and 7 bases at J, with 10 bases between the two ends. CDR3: CASKGGSEKLFF. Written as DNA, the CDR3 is TGTGCCAGCAAGGGGGGGTCTGAAAAACTGTTTTTT.

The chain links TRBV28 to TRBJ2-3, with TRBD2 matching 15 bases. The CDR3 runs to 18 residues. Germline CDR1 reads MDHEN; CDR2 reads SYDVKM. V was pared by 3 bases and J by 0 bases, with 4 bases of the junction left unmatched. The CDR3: CASSFGTSGRRSTDTQYF. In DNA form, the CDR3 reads TGTGCCAGCAGTTTCGGGACTAGCGGGAGGAGGAGCACAGATACGCAGTATTTT.

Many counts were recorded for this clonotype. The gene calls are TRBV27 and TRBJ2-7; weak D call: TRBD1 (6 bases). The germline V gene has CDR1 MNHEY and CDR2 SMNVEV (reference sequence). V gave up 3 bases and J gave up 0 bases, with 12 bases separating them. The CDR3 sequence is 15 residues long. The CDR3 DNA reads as TGTGCCAGCAGTTTTGGCTGGGACACCTCCTACGAGCAGTACTTC. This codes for CASSFGWDTSYEQYF.